These 26 T cell receptor beta chains were sequenced from one sample in a study of blood T cell repertoires in COVID-19. Sequencing was performed with immunoSEQ multiplex PCR; in TCRdb, only in-frame clones are kept and a portion is missing. This table has about 140,000 clones, about 84% appearing once. The sequencing input was peripheral blood. These receptors came from an elderly woman in a cohort sampled during active or convalescent COVID-19.

This rearrangement joins TRBV19 to TRBJ2-3, with D possibly matching TRBD1 (5 bases). V shed 4 bases and J shed 0 bases, with 8 bases lying between them. Germline assignment: CDR1 LNHDA and CDR2 SQIVND (reference sequence). This CDR3 has 14 amino acids. CDR3 sequence reads: CASSKQASTDTQYF. The DNA of the CDR3 is TGTGCCAGTAGTAAACAGGCTAGCACAGATACGCAGTATTTT. Using reference TRBV19 and TRBJ2-3 for the parts outside the CDR3, the full variable domain is DGGITQSPKYLFRKEGQNVTLSCEQNLNHDAMYWYRQDPGQGLRLIYYSQIVNDFQKGDIAEGYSVSREKKESFPLTVTSAQKNPTAFYLCASSKQASTDTQYFGPGTRLTVL.

DNA of the CDR3: TGTGCCAGCAGTTTAGGCGGCAGCCCCTATGGCTACACCTTC. Its protein is CASSLGGSPYGYTF. This chain uses TRBV28 with TRBJ1-2, with no clear D. There are 14 residues in the CDR3. Trimming took 2 bases from V and 4 from J, leaving 11 bases between them. The V gene's germline CDR1 is MDHEN and CDR2 SYDVKM.

The chain employs TRBV7-9 and TRBJ1-2, with D tentatively TRBD1 (5 bases). Germline V CDR1 and CDR2: SEHNR, FQNEAQ (reference sequence). The CDR3 is 15 amino acids. Between the trimmed V and J ends, which lost 5 bases and 3 bases, there was a span of 16 bases. CDR3 sequence (DNA): TGTGCCAGCAGCCCCTCTGCGGGACGGTACTATGGCTACACCTTC. This sequence encodes CASSPSAGRYYGYTF.

The chain joins TRBV28 to TRBJ1-2, with TRBD1 as a possible D gene (5 bases). This CDR3 has 11 residues. Trimming took off 3 bases at V and 8 bases at J, with 7 bases between the two ends. CDR1 MDHEN and CDR2 SYDVKM come from the germline V gene. The CDR3 DNA follows: TGTGCCAGCAGTTTGACAGAGGGCTACACCTTC. Amino acids: CASSLTEGYTF.

The chain recombines TRBV4-2 with TRBJ2-5; 8 positions match TRBD2. The V gene end was trimmed by 1 base and the J gene end by 2 bases; junction bases not matched to a gene: 3. CDR1 is LGHNA, CDR2 YNFKEQ, per germline. CDR3 length equals 15 residues. CDR3 amino acids: CASSQAGGIQETQYF. For the CDR3, the DNA is TGTGCCAGCAGCCAAGCGGGGGGGATACAAGAGACCCAGTACTTC.

This chain links TRBV19 with TRBJ2-1; 7 nucleotides agree with TRBD1. The trim removed 4 bases at V and 4 bases at J, leaving 7 bases unmatched. Looked up from germline, CDR1 is LNHDA and CDR2 is SQIVND (reference sequence). The CDR3 runs 15 residues. The CDR3 sequence is CASSTRKGQYNEQFF. CDR3 DNA: TGTGCCAGTAGTACCCGGAAGGGACAGTACAATGAGCAGTTCTTC.

CDR3 sequence: CAWSPGTGGFYNSPLHF. In DNA, the CDR3 is TGTGCCTGGAGTCCCGGGACAGGGGGTTTCTATAATTCACCCCTCCACTTT. This rearrangement joins TRBV30 to TRBJ1-6, with 11 bases lining up with TRBD1. This CDR3 region has 17 residues. CDR1 and CDR2 (germline): GTSNPN, SVGIG (reference sequence). V was clipped by 2 bases and J by 3 bases; unmatched bases: 6.

This rearrangement joins TRBV9 to TRBJ2-2, with 15 bases lining up with TRBD2. Trimming at V came to 4 bases and at J to 5 bases, leaving 9 bases not matched to a gene. In germline, CDR1 is SGDLS, CDR2 YYNGEE. The length of the CDR3 is 18 residues. The CDR3 sequence: CASSPGTSGGKGTGELFF. The CDR3 region has the DNA TGTGCCAGCAGCCCGGGGACTAGCGGGGGGAAGGGGACCGGGGAGCTGTTTTTT.

J is TRBJ1-2 and V is TRBV7-9, with no clear D. The V end lost 5 bases, the J end lost 3 bases, and 13 bases lay between the germline ends. Germline CDR1 and CDR2: SEHNR and FQNEAQ (reference sequence). This CDR3 contains 14 residues. The CDR3 nucleotides read TGTGCCAGCAGCCCCGGACTGAGGGACTATGGCTACACCTTC. As protein: CASSPGLRDYGYTF. The whole variable domain, remainder taken from reference TRBV7-9 and TRBJ1-2, is DTGVSQNPRHKITKRGQNVTFRCDPISEHNRLYWYRQTLGQGPEFLTYFQNEAQLEKSRLLSDRFSAERPKGSFSTLEIQRTEQGDSAMYLCASSPGLRDYGYTFGSGTRLTVV.

V and J are TRBV5-1 and TRBJ1-2, with 7 bases aligning to TRBD1. The length of the CDR3 is 13 residues. CDR1 and CDR2 from the germline V gene are SGHRS and YFSETQ. V gave up 3 bases and J gave up 4 bases; unmatched junction bases: 3. The CDR3 nucleotides are TGCGCCAGCAGCTCAGGGGGAGGCTATGGCTACACCTTC. As protein: CASSSGGGYGYTF.

J is TRBJ2-5 and V is TRBV7-9; TRBD1 matches 8 bases. This CDR3 comprises 16 residues. The germline CDR1 and CDR2 sequences are SEHNR and FQNEAQ (reference sequence). V trimming: 4 bases; J trimming: 4 bases; junction bases outside the gene matches: 11. The CDR3 loop is CASSSTGAQLRETQYF. In DNA form, the CDR3 reads TGTGCCAGCAGCTCGACAGGGGCCCAGCTCCGAGAGACCCAGTACTTC.

The chain couples TRBV15 to TRBJ1-2, with 8 bases aligning to TRBD1. The ends lost 0 bases at V and 8 bases at J; junction bases unmatched: 8. Germline V gene lookup returns CDR1 LNHNV and CDR2 YYDKDF (reference sequence). This CDR3 region has 15 residues. The CDR3 region has the DNA TGTGCCACCAGCAGAGATCCGCAGGGGGCGGAGGGCTACACCTTC. This encodes CATSRDPQGAEGYTF.

The rearrangement links TRBV6-8 to TRBJ2-7; 8 positions agree with TRBD1. The V and J ends lost 6 bases and 3 bases, in that order; junction bases with no gene match: 13. CDR3 size: 16 residues. Germline loops: CDR1 MNHGY, CDR2 SAAAGT. The CDR3 DNA reads as TGTGCCAGCAGCCTACGACAGGGGAGGATCTTCTACGAGCAGTACGTC. Translation: CASSLRQGRIFYEQYV.

The rearrangement uses TRBV9 and TRBJ2-3; a weak D match, TRBD2 (6 bases). Germline loops: CDR1 SGDLS, CDR2 YYNGEE. Trimming stripped 4 bases from V and 7 bases from J, with 25 bases between. This CDR3 contains 17 residues. The chain's CDR3 is CASSPRGGGAIVNTQYF. For the CDR3, the DNA is TGTGCCAGCAGCCCCCGGGGAGGCGGGGCCATCGTAAATACGCAGTATTTT.

The CDR3: CASSFGAGDTEAFF. CDR3 bases: TGCGCCAGCAGCTTTGGGGCAGGGGATACTGAAGCTTTCTTT. The genes are TRBV5-1 and TRBJ1-1; weak D call: TRBD1 (6 bases). V shed 2 bases and J shed 5 bases, with 13 bases lying between them. The CDR3 extends over 14 amino acids. Germline values: CDR1 SGHRS, CDR2 YFSETQ.

This chain uses TRBV7-2 with TRBJ1-1; 7 positions agree with TRBD1. J lost 0 bases, V lost 6 bases, and 4 bases had no gene match. The germline gives CDR1 SGHTA, CDR2 FQGNSA. The CDR3 consists of 14 residues. CDR3 region: CASSFTGVNTEAFF. CDR3 bases: TGTGCCAGCAGTTTCACAGGGGTGAACACTGAAGCTTTCTTT.

The rearrangement links TRBV6-5 to TRBJ2-2; D uncertain. Between the trimmed V and J ends, which lost 2 bases and 5 bases, there was a span of 6 bases. CDR1 and CDR2 from the germline V gene are MNHEY and SVGAGI. This CDR3 is 13 amino acids long. The CDR3 DNA follows: TGTGCCAGCAGTTACATCATTACCGGGGAGCTGTTTTTT. This sequence encodes CASSYIITGELFF.

The CDR3 DNA follows: TGTGCCAGCAGGGACAGGGTGGCCGAGACCCAGTACTTC. It is translated as CASRDRVAETQYF. The chain has TRBV6-5 and TRBJ2-5, with TRBD1 matching 8 bases. Germline V lookup: CDR1 MNHEY, CDR2 SVGAGI. Trimming removed 6 bases from V and 5 bases from J; junction bases left unmatched: 5. This CDR3 has 13 residues.

This clone was detected once. The V call is TRBV28, the J call TRBJ1-2; 7 nucleotides line up with TRBD1. Germline trimming cut 7 bases from V and 2 bases from J; bases unmatched to any gene: 10. Germline CDR1 is MDHEN and CDR2 is SYDVKM. CDR3 length equals 15 residues. CDR3 sequence: CASNQDRRLNYGYTF. The CDR3 bases are TGTGCCAGCAATCAGGACAGGCGACTAAACTATGGCTACACCTTC.

This clone came up a few times. This rearrangement joins TRBV7-2 to TRBJ1-1; TRBD1 might be the D (6 bases). The length of the CDR3 is 14 residues. Trimming pared 1 base from V and 3 bases from J, leaving 9 bases between. Germline CDR1 SGHTA, CDR2 FQGNSA. CDR3 sequence reads: CASSLVGGHTEAFF. In DNA form, the CDR3 reads TGTGCCAGCAGCTTAGTGGGGGGGCACACTGAAGCTTTCTTT.

The chain recombines TRBV28 with TRBJ2-1; D perhaps matches TRBD2 (5 bases). V dropped 3 bases and J dropped 8 bases, with 11 bases sitting between them. Germline CDR1 and CDR2: MDHEN and SYDVKM. The length of the CDR3 is 13 residues. The CDR3 spells CASSFILGDEQFF. DNA of the CDR3: TGTGCCAGCAGTTTCATATTGGGAGATGAGCAGTTCTTC.

The chain couples TRBV5-1 to TRBJ2-1; D is undetermined. The CDR3 consists of 13 residues. The V and J ends lost 4 bases and 5 bases respectively, with 10 bases between them. CDR1 is SGHRS, CDR2 YFSETQ, per germline. The CDR3 DNA sequence: TGCGCCAGCAGCCCTCTTAATAACAATGAGCAGTTCTTC. Translating it yields CASSPLNNNEQFF.

The rearrangement uses TRBV14 and TRBJ1-1; no clear D gene. In germline, CDR1 is SGHDN, CDR2 FVKESK. The V gene lost 3 bases and the J gene lost 1 base, with 6 bases spanning the gap. CDR3 length equals 13 residues. DNA for the CDR3: TGTGCCAGCAGCCAGGTAGCGAACACTGAAGCTTTCTTT. Translating it yields CASSQVANTEAFF. Looking up the rest from reference TRBV14 and TRBJ1-1 gives the full variable domain: EAGVTQFPSHSVIEKGQTVTLRCDPISGHDNLYWYRRVMGKEIKFLLHFVKESKQDESGMPNNRFLAERTGGTYSTLKVQPAELEDSGVYFCASSQVANTEAFFGQGTRLTVV.

This chain uses TRBV7-2 with TRBJ1-2, with TRBD1 matching 7 bases. The CDR3 totals 13 residues. The J segment lost 6 bases and the V segment lost 5 bases, leaving 6 bases of the junction unmatched. The germline V gene has CDR1 SGHTA and CDR2 FQGNSA. The CDR3 protein is CASSTRQGDGYTF. The CDR3 region has the DNA TGTGCCAGCAGCACCCGACAGGGTGATGGCTACACCTTC.

The chain joins TRBV2 to TRBJ2-3, with D tentatively TRBD1 (6 bases). The CDR3 covers 15 residues. Germline assignment: CDR1 SNHLY and CDR2 FYNNEI. V lost 7 bases to trimming and J lost 4 bases, with 18 bases between them. In DNA form, the CDR3 reads TGTGCCAGCAATCGGGACAAGGGGAGCCCAGATACGCAGTATTTT. Its translation: CASNRDKGSPDTQYF.

This rearrangement joins TRBV15 to TRBJ1-2, with unresolved D. Germline CDR1 reads LNHNV; CDR2 reads YYDKDF (reference sequence). The V gene lost 8 bases and the J gene lost 3 bases, with 19 bases spanning the gap. The CDR3 runs to 15 residues. The chain's CDR3 is CATSMGTEAYYGYTF. For the CDR3, the DNA is TGTGCCACCTCCATGGGCACGGAAGCCTACTATGGCTACACCTTC. The variable domain in full, completed from reference TRBV15 and TRBJ1-2, reads DAMVIQNPRYQVTQFGKPVTLSCSQTLNHNVMYWYQQKSSQAPKLLFHYYDKDFNNEADTPDNFQSRRPNTSFCFLDIRSPGLGDTAMYLCATSMGTEAYYGYTFGSGTRLTVV.